The 17 T cell receptor beta chains given below trace back to one sample, sequenced in a study of T cells in localized non-small cell lung cancer (dated by TCRdb to 2019 to 2021). Receptor amplification or capture employed the immunoSEQ multiplex PCR assay. Held by TCRdb, this immuneACCESS table contains in-frame sequences only and omits some clones. Under half of the omission traces to an unresolved V gene where checked; the cause of the rest is unknown. The sample yields roughly 39,000 clones; 75% to 85% were counted once. The top ten clonotypes cover about 32% of the sample. The specimen was PBMCs, collected before any cancer treatment. The receptors were sampled from a woman aged 35 to 69 with stage II squamous cell lung carcinoma.

The chain couples TRBV28 to TRBJ1-6; D may be TRBD1 (5 bases). Germline CDR1 is MDHEN and CDR2 is SYDVKM. The CDR3 is 14 amino acids. The germline V and J ends were trimmed by 2 bases and 10 bases, with 12 bases remaining between them. Here the CDR3 DNA reads TGTGCCAGCAGTTTAGATCAGGGCGGATCACCCCTCCACTTT. Translation: CASSLDQGGSPLHF.

V and J are TRBV11-1 and TRBJ2-2, with 8 bases that match TRBD1. The V segment lost 0 bases and the J segment 1 base; nucleotides outside the gene matches: 7. Germline V CDR1 and CDR2: SGHAT, FQDESV (reference sequence). The CDR3 spans 18 residues. DNA for the CDR3: TGTGCCAGCAGCTTAGCGGTCGGACAGGGATTGAACACCGGGGAGCTGTTTTTT. It specifies CASSLAVGQGLNTGELFF.

CDR3: CASSPGQTVYEQYF. The CDR3 region has the DNA TGTGCCAGCTCACCTGGTCAGACTGTCTACGAGCAGTACTTC. This chain connects TRBV18 to TRBJ2-7; D gene unclear. The CDR3 contains 14 residues. V was clipped by 3 bases and J by 3 bases, with 12 bases between them. From germline, CDR1 is KGHSH and CDR2 LQKENI. The whole variable domain, filled in from reference TRBV18 and TRBJ2-7, reads NAGVMQNPRHLVRRRGQEARLRCSPMKGHSHVYWYRQLPEEGLKFMVYLQKENIIDESGMPKERFSAEFPKEGPSILRIQQVVRGDSAAYFCASSPGQTVYEQYFGPGTRLTVT.

In DNA, the CDR3 is TGTGCCAGCTCTCGTATGGGCTCTGGAAACACCATATATTTT. Encoded protein: CASSRMGSGNTIYF. The V call is TRBV28, the J call TRBJ1-3; D uncertain. V gave up 8 bases and J gave up 0 bases, with 11 bases separating them. The V gene's germline CDR1 is MDHEN and CDR2 SYDVKM. This CDR3 region has 14 residues.

This clone was detected once. The chain links TRBV2 to TRBJ1-5, with D possibly TRBD1 on 6 matching bases. Trimming removed 5 bases at V and 0 bases at J, with 14 bases between. Per germline, CDR1 SNHLY and CDR2 FYNNEI. The CDR3 loop spans 16 amino acids. This CDR3 reads CASSPGTTYSNQPQHF. The CDR3 coding sequence is TGTGCCAGCAGTCCCGGGACAACTTATAGCAATCAGCCCCAGCATTTT.

The V gene is TRBV4-3, the J gene TRBJ2-1; 12 bases line up with TRBD2. Germline lookup yields CDR1 LGHNA and CDR2 YSLEER. Unmatched junction bases numbered 1, after V lost 2 bases and J lost 2 bases. The CDR3 has 16 amino acids. The CDR3 coding sequence is TGCGCCAGCAGCCAATGGACTAGCGGGACCTACAATGAGCAGTTCTTC. Amino acid sequence: CASSQWTSGTYNEQFF.

The V call is TRBV4-3, the J call TRBJ2-7; D is uncertain. This CDR3 comprises 13 residues. The V end lost 0 bases, the J end lost 6 bases, and 9 bases lay between the germline ends. Germline CDR1 reads LGHNA; CDR2 reads YSLEER. CDR3 sequence (DNA): TGCGCCAGCAGCCAAGACCCCCGGGCCGAGCAGTACTTC. Amino acids: CASSQDPRAEQYF.

The V and J genes are TRBV19 and TRBJ2-3; 12 bases are a match to TRBD2. This CDR3 is built from 17 residues. Per germline, CDR1 LNHDA and CDR2 SQIVND (reference sequence). The junction had 6 bases not matched to a gene; V was cut back by 1 base and J by 4 bases. This CDR3 is CASSIAVTSGGPDTQYF. In DNA, the CDR3 is TGTGCCAGTAGTATAGCTGTGACTAGCGGGGGTCCAGATACGCAGTATTTT. Full variable domain (missing parts from reference TRBV19 and TRBJ2-3): DGGITQSPKYLFRKEGQNVTLSCEQNLNHDAMYWYRQDPGQGLRLIYYSQIVNDFQKGDIAEGYSVSREKKESFPLTVTSAQKNPTAFYLCASSIAVTSGGPDTQYFGPGTRLTVL.

V is TRBV18 and J is TRBJ2-1; the D is unclear. CDR1 is KGHSH, CDR2 LQKENI, per germline. V was cut by 1 base and J by 6 bases, with 16 bases left in between. The CDR3 has 16 residues. The CDR3 DNA follows: TGTGCCAGCTCACCACAAGCCTCGCGGTTCGCCAATGAGCAGTTCTTC. This translates into CASSPQASRFANEQFF.

V usage is TRBV7-9 and J usage is TRBJ2-7, with no clear D. This CDR3 is built from 15 residues. CDR1 is SEHNR, CDR2 FQNEAQ, per germline (reference sequence). Trimming removed 5 bases from V and 2 bases from J, with 16 bases in between. CDR3 bases: TGTGCCAGCAGCCATATTTCTAGGGATCCCTACGAGCAGTACTTC. Amino acid sequence: CASSHISRDPYEQYF.

This chain links TRBV18 with TRBJ1-2, with D unclear. The CDR3 length is 15 residues. V was cut by 3 bases and J by 9 bases, with 20 bases left in between. Per germline, CDR1 KGHSH and CDR2 LQKENI. For the CDR3, the DNA is TGTGCCAGCTCACCCAAGGCGGACCTCGTTAGGAGCTACACCTTC. This encodes CASSPKADLVRSYTF. The entire variable domain, with the rest obtained from reference TRBV18 and TRBJ1-2, is as follows: NAGVMQNPRHLVRRRGQEARLRCSPMKGHSHVYWYRQLPEEGLKFMVYLQKENIIDESGMPKERFSAEFPKEGPSILRIQQVVRGDSAAYFCASSPKADLVRSYTFGSGTRLTVV.

The CDR3 is CATSRDRGATNEKLFF. CDR3 nucleotides: TGTGCCACCAGCAGAGATCGAGGGGCAACTAATGAAAAACTGTTTTTT. The chain employs TRBV15 and TRBJ1-4; weak D call: TRBD1 (5 bases). CDR3 length: 16 residues. V lost 0 bases, J lost 0 bases, and 8 bases lay in between. Germline CDR1 is LNHNV and CDR2 is YYDKDF (reference sequence).

The table lists this clone with many counts. The chain recombines TRBV2 with TRBJ1-5; D perhaps matches TRBD1 (6 bases). This CDR3 has 14 residues. Trimming shortened V by 2 bases and J by 6 bases, and 11 bases separated the two germline ends. The germline CDR1 and CDR2 sequences are SNHLY and FYNNEI. The CDR3 is CASSESGEGQPQHF. As DNA, the CDR3 is TGTGCCAGCAGTGAATCAGGGGAGGGTCAGCCCCAGCATTTT.

This clone has only one observation. V and J are TRBV6-5 and TRBJ1-6; TRBD1 matches 7 bases. Losses at the gene ends were 4 bases for V and 10 bases for J; bases not matched to a gene: 4. CDR3 length equals 13 residues. In germline, CDR1 is MNHEY, CDR2 SVGAGI. Here the CDR3 reads CASSSGGDSPLHF. The CDR3 nucleotides are TGTGCCAGCAGTTCAGGGGGGGACTCACCCCTCCACTTT.

V is TRBV5-1 and J is TRBJ1-1; D perhaps matches TRBD1 (6 bases). The CDR3 loop spans 15 amino acids. Germline V CDR1 and CDR2: SGHRS, YFSETQ. V lost 4 bases to trimming and J lost 2 bases, with 15 bases between them. The CDR3 loop reads CASSTSGGINTEAFF. In DNA, the CDR3 is TGCGCCAGCAGCACCTCCGGGGGCATTAACACTGAAGCTTTCTTT.

The gene calls are TRBV6-5 and TRBJ2-5; no definite D call. CDR1 and CDR2 (germline): MNHEY, SVGAGI. V dropped 0 bases and J dropped 0 bases, with 2 bases sitting between them. The CDR3 loop spans 13 amino acids. CDR3 sequence (DNA): TGTGCCAGCAGTTACTCGTACCAAGAGACCCAGTACTTC. Protein sequence: CASSYSYQETQYF.

V and J are TRBV4-3 and TRBJ1-6; D is uncertain. This CDR3 contains 13 residues. Looked up from germline, CDR1 is LGHNA and CDR2 is YSLEER. Trimming cost V 1 base and J 8 bases, with 6 bases left between them. This CDR3 reads CASSQAGDSPLHF. The CDR3 nucleotides read TGCGCCAGCAGCCAAGCCGGGGATTCACCCCTCCACTTT.